The 28 T cell receptor beta chains below all came from one sample that was sequenced in a study of cytomegalovirus exposure and HLA in healthy donors. Vbeta (60) and Jbeta (13) primers were used in the PCR. Using immunoSEQ multiplex PCR, the repertoire was profiled, and TCRdb retains in-frame clones only, with some absent. Among about 130,000 clones listed, roughly 80% were seen once. Sequenced sample: PBMCs. Receptors originate from a man in his thirties or forties in good health and CMV-seronegative.

The V call is TRBV7-2, the J call TRBJ2-7, with 8 bases that match TRBD1. The CDR3 contains 15 residues. V was clipped by 1 base and J by 5 bases; unmatched bases: 7. Germline values: CDR1 SGHTA, CDR2 FQGNSA. The CDR3 reads CASSLEPGTGNEQYF. The CDR3 nucleotides are TGTGCCAGCAGCTTAGAGCCCGGGACAGGTAACGAGCAGTACTTC.

The V call is TRBV28, the J call TRBJ2-7; D ambiguous. The germline V gene has CDR1 MDHEN and CDR2 SYDVKM. The germline V and J ends were trimmed by 3 bases and 5 bases, with 17 bases remaining between them. The CDR3 runs to 15 residues. CDR3 residues: CASSFATVLSDEQYF. Written as DNA, the CDR3 is TGTGCCAGCAGTTTTGCCACAGTCCTTTCTGACGAGCAGTACTTC.

The J gene is TRBJ1-1, the V gene TRBV11-2; TRBD1 is a possible D gene (5 bases). Germline CDR1 and CDR2: SGHAT and FQNNGV. Trimming shortened V by 4 bases and J by 1 base, and 13 bases separated the two germline ends. The CDR3 covers 15 residues. This CDR3 is CASSYAIGGNTEAFF. The CDR3, as DNA: TGTGCCAGCAGCTATGCAATCGGGGGGAACACTGAAGCTTTCTTT.

J is TRBJ1-1 and V is TRBV30; a possible D gene is TRBD1 (6 bases). V lost 2 bases and J lost 10, with 20 bases in between. Germline values: CDR1 GTSNPN, CDR2 SVGIG (reference sequence). The CDR3 consists of 14 residues. The CDR3 nucleotides are TGTGCCTGGAGTTCTAGGACAGAGTCGGTTGGAGCTTTCTTT. Protein product: CAWSSRTESVGAFF.

This chain uses TRBV21-1 with TRBJ2-7; no DNA check was done on the table's D call, TRBD1. TRBV21-1 is recorded as a pseudogene. The CDR3 runs 15 residues. CDR3 residues: CASSIHGLSSYEQYF. In DNA form, the CDR3 reads TGTGCCAGCAGCATTCATGGGCTAAGCTCCTACGAGCAGTACTTC.

The rearrangement uses TRBV6-1 and TRBJ2-5; the match to TRBD2 covers 11 bases. With V trimmed by 7 bases and J by 5 bases, 9 bases remained unmatched. This CDR3 spans 15 amino acids. Germline lookup yields CDR1 MNHNS and CDR2 SASEGT. CDR3 bases: TGTGCCAGCACATATAGCGGGAGGGCGGGGGAGACCCAGTACTTC. This gives the protein CASTYSGRAGETQYF.

The chain links TRBV18 to TRBJ2-5, with 7 bases fitting TRBD1. The CDR3 has 14 amino acids. Per the germline V gene, CDR1 is KGHSH and CDR2 is LQKENI. V lost 3 bases to trimming and J lost 1 base; unmatched junction nucleotides: 2. The CDR3 sequence: CASSPGQRQETQYF. CDR3 coding DNA: TGTGCCAGCTCACCGGGACAGCGCCAAGAGACCCAGTACTTC. Full variable domain (missing parts from reference TRBV18 and TRBJ2-5): NAGVMQNPRHLVRRRGQEARLRCSPMKGHSHVYWYRQLPEEGLKFMVYLQKENIIDESGMPKERFSAEFPKEGPSILRIQQVVRGDSAAYFCASSPGQRQETQYFGPGTRLLVL.

This clone was found a few times. The J gene is TRBJ1-1, the V gene TRBV19; D is unclear. The CDR3 has 12 residues. Per germline, CDR1 LNHDA and CDR2 SQIVND (reference sequence). Here the CDR3 reads CANRDLNTEAFF. The DNA for the CDR3 is TGTGCAAACAGAGACCTGAACACTGAAGCTTTCTTT. Together with reference TRBV19 and TRBJ1-1, the CDR3 gives the full variable domain: DGGITQSPKYLFRKEGQNVTLSCEQNLNHDAMYWYRQDPGQGLRLIYYSQIVNDFQKGDIAEGYSVSREKKESFPLTVTSAQKNPTAFYLCANRDLNTEAFFGQGTRLTVV.

The chain's CDR3 is CASGLGTGVGQETQYF. The CDR3, as DNA: TGTGCTAGTGGTTTGGGTACAGGGGTTGGACAAGAGACCCAGTACTTC. The chain recombines TRBV12-5 with TRBJ2-5; 7 nucleotides line up with TRBD1. Germline V gene data show CDR1 as LGHNT and CDR2 as FRNRAP. V shed 1 base and J 2 bases; nucleotides not matched to a gene: 7. CDR3 length: 16 amino acids.

The chain uses TRBV28 and TRBJ2-3; D may be TRBD2 (6 bases). The CDR3 sequence is 17 residues long. The V gene lost 4 bases and the J gene lost 0 bases, with 17 bases spanning the gap. The germline CDR1 and CDR2 sequences are MDHEN and SYDVKM. As DNA, the CDR3 is TGTGCCAGCAGTTCACTCCGGACTGGGACTAGCACAGATACGCAGTATTTT. Residues: CASSSLRTGTSTDTQYF.

V and J are TRBV9 and TRBJ2-1, with D unresolved. Looked up from germline, CDR1 is SGDLS and CDR2 is YYNGEE. The CDR3 consists of 15 residues. Trimming took 0 bases from V and 1 from J, leaving 8 bases between them. CDR3 DNA: TGTGCCAGCAGCGTAGAGGCGGTATCCTACAATGAGCAGTTCTTC. It is translated as CASSVEAVSYNEQFF.

The chain joins TRBV5-1 to TRBJ2-7, with 8 bases aligning to TRBD1. The V segment lost 0 bases and the J segment 5 bases; nucleotides outside the gene matches: 7. CDR3 length equals 15 residues. CDR1 is SGHRS and CDR2 is YFSETQ in the germline V gene. The CDR3 nucleotides are TGCGCCAGCAGCTTGGTCCAGGGGGCGGCCCACGAGCAGTACTTC. Amino acids: CASSLVQGAAHEQYF.

The chain recombines TRBV4-3 with TRBJ2-5; D gene unclear. Per germline, CDR1 LGHNA and CDR2 YSLEER. The CDR3 contains 15 residues. V lost 0 bases, J lost 5 bases, and 13 bases lay in between. CDR3 protein: CASSQDFQVVETQYF. The CDR3 nucleotides read TGCGCCAGCAGCCAAGATTTCCAGGTCGTGGAGACCCAGTACTTC.

The V gene is TRBV19, the J gene TRBJ2-7; 7 bases align to TRBD2. Germline V gene lookup returns CDR1 LNHDA and CDR2 SQIVND (reference sequence). The CDR3 sequence is 22 residues long. V lost 8 bases to trimming and J lost 7 bases; unmatched junction nucleotides: 38. The CDR3 loop is CASRFLLTYYAVPAGVLEEQYF. CDR3 bases: TGTGCCAGTCGTTTTCTCTTAACCTATTACGCGGTTCCGGCGGGAGTACTAGAGGAGCAGTACTTC. Together with reference TRBV19 and TRBJ2-7, the CDR3 gives the full variable domain: DGGITQSPKYLFRKEGQNVTLSCEQNLNHDAMYWYRQDPGQGLRLIYYSQIVNDFQKGDIAEGYSVSREKKESFPLTVTSAQKNPTAFYLCASRFLLTYYAVPAGVLEEQYFGPGTRLTVT.

This clone was seen more than once but under ten times. DNA for the CDR3: TGTGCCAGCAGTGAAATGGTGGGCAGGATGACCTACGAGCAGTACTTC. This gives the protein CASSEMVGRMTYEQYF. The chain recombines TRBV6-1 with TRBJ2-7; D is uncertain. V was trimmed by 2 bases and J by 2 bases, leaving 16 bases between them. Germline CDR1 is MNHNS and CDR2 is SASEGT. The CDR3 is made up of 16 amino acids.

In nucleotides, the CDR3 is TGTGCCAGCAGTGCCTCGGGACTAGCTGCGAGCTCCTACAATGAGCAGTTCTTC. It specifies CASSASGLAASSYNEQFF. The J gene is TRBJ2-1, the V gene TRBV6-4; 9 bases match TRBD2. Germline lookup yields CDR1 MRHNA and CDR2 SNTAGT. V lost 4 bases and J lost 0; bases outside the gene matches: 10. The CDR3 extends over 18 amino acids.

Only one count was recorded for this clone. This rearrangement joins TRBV28 to TRBJ1-5; TRBD1 is a possible D gene (5 bases). The V and J ends lost 1 base and 6 bases respectively, with 7 bases between them. The length of the CDR3 is 13 residues. Germline assignment: CDR1 MDHEN and CDR2 SYDVKM. CDR3 DNA sequence: TGTGCCAGCAGTTTATTAGACAGTCAGCCCCAGCATTTT. Translation gives CASSLLDSQPQHF.

In its sample, this clone was seen a few times. The DNA of the CDR3 is TGTGCCAGCAGCCCCTCGACAGATGGGGCCAACGTCCTGACTTTC. Protein: CASSPSTDGANVLTF. This chain links TRBV7-3 with TRBJ2-6; maybe TRBD1 (5 bases). The V end was cut by 5 bases, the J end by 3 bases, with 11 bases between. This CDR3 contains 15 residues. Germline values: CDR1 SGHTA, CDR2 FQGTGA.

This rearrangement joins TRBV7-9 to TRBJ2-3; TRBD2 agrees at 11 bases. This CDR3 is 16 amino acids long. The V segment lost 5 bases and the J segment 4 bases; nucleotides outside the gene matches: 8. Germline V gene sequence: CDR1 SEHNR, CDR2 FQNEAQ (reference sequence). The CDR3 loop reads CASSLLAGAPADTQYF. In DNA, the CDR3 is TGTGCCAGCAGCCTACTAGCGGGAGCCCCCGCAGATACGCAGTATTTT.

This clone turned up a few times. V is TRBV29-1 and J is TRBJ2-7; D uncertain. Between the trimmed V and J ends, which lost 4 bases and 3 bases, there was a span of 10 bases. The CDR3 length is 12 residues. Germline CDR1 is SQVTM and CDR2 is ANQGSEA. CDR3 region: CSVGLGVYEQYF. The CDR3, as DNA: TGCAGCGTTGGCCTAGGAGTCTACGAGCAGTACTTC.

The rearrangement links TRBV27 to TRBJ2-1, with TRBD2 matching 10 bases. Germline V gives CDR1 MNHEY, CDR2 SMNVEV (reference sequence). The V segment lost 7 bases and the J segment 5 bases; nucleotides outside the gene matches: 5. CDR3 length: 14 residues. The CDR3 region has the DNA TGTGCCAGCACAGCGGGAGGGTCTCACAATGAGCAGTTCTTC. Protein sequence: CASTAGGSHNEQFF.

This chain uses TRBV19 with TRBJ2-2; no firm D call. The CDR3 length is 17 residues. Germline-derived CDR1 and CDR2 are LNHDA and SQIVND (reference sequence). V lost 2 bases, J lost 4 bases, and 17 bases lay in between. The DNA of the CDR3 is TGTGCCAGTAGTATAATCGGTTTTTCCATAAGCACCGGGGAGCTGTTTTTT. It is translated as CASSIIGFSISTGELFF.

V is TRBV10-1 and J is TRBJ2-1, with 10 bases matching TRBD2. The germline gives CDR1 WNHNN, CDR2 SYGVQD (reference sequence). The length of the CDR3 is 19 residues. Germline trimming cut 1 base from V and 4 bases from J; bases unmatched to any gene: 13. CDR3: CASSELTRTSGSPYNEQFF. DNA of the CDR3: TGCGCCAGCAGTGAGTTGACAAGGACTAGCGGCAGCCCTTACAATGAGCAGTTCTTC.

This chain connects TRBV18 to TRBJ1-2; 8 nucleotides align to TRBD1. Trimming cost V 4 bases and J 1 base; bases outside gene matches: 8. CDR1 is KGHSH, CDR2 LQKENI, per germline. CDR3 size: 16 residues. CDR3 sequence (DNA): TGTGCCAGCTCACAGTCGACAGGGGTTCTTAACTATGGCTACACCTTC. Its translation: CASSQSTGVLNYGYTF.

The chain is built from TRBV27 and TRBJ2-7; 7 bases agree with TRBD2. J gave up 2 bases and V 2 bases, and 3 bases lay outside the gene matches. This CDR3 has 14 amino acids. Germline CDR1 is MNHEY and CDR2 is SMNVEV (reference sequence). Here the CDR3 DNA reads TGTGCCAGCAGTTTAGAGGGAGGGACCTACGAGCAGTACTTC. This encodes CASSLEGGTYEQYF.

The rearrangement joins TRBV6-5 to TRBJ1-1, with a tentative D call TRBD1 (6 bases). V was pared by 4 bases and J by 0 bases, with 9 bases between. The V gene's germline CDR1 is MNHEY and CDR2 SVGAGI. CDR3 size: 14 residues. CDR3 in amino acids: CASSLGQLNTEAFF. In DNA form, the CDR3 reads TGTGCCAGCAGTTTGGGACAACTGAACACTGAAGCTTTCTTT.

The genes are TRBV19 and TRBJ1-5; D is undetermined. CDR1 is LNHDA and CDR2 is SQIVND in the germline V gene (reference sequence). The CDR3 extends over 15 amino acids. V lost 1 base and J 3 bases, leaving 10 bases between the germline ends. In nucleotides, the CDR3 is TGTGCCAGTAGTATAGGGCCAAGTATCAATCAGCCCCAGCATTTT. It specifies CASSIGPSINQPQHF.

This clone was observed a single time. V is TRBV27 and J is TRBJ1-1, with D unresolved. Trimming removed 0 bases from V and 1 base from J, with 12 bases in between. The CDR3 contains 16 residues. The germline gives CDR1 MNHEY, CDR2 SMNVEV (reference sequence). The CDR3 sequence is CASSLSSPGWNTEAFF. The CDR3 region has the DNA TGTGCCAGCAGTTTATCTTCTCCGGGGTGGAACACTGAAGCTTTCTTT.